The rows below give T cell receptor beta chains drawn from one sample of a study of OX40 agonist ivuxolimab in advanced cancers. Data came from immunoSEQ multiplex PCR; TCRdb stores just in-frame clones and leaves some out. The sample lists around 15,000 clones, about 78% seen once, with approximately 16% in the top ten. The starting material was CD4+ or CD8+ T cells sorted from blood, obtained in a trial of the OX40 agonist ivuxolimab. These receptors came from an adult with an advanced solid tumor such as melanoma, head and neck, liver or kidney cancer. The CDR3 runs from the conserved cysteine through the conserved F or W. D genes are given only for firm matches. Where a row states a size, it is once, few, many or the class of an expanded clone; other rows omit it.

TRBD1 | NA | TRBJ2-7 | TRBV10-3 | CAVGDRDSSYEQYF | TGTGCCGTAGGGGACCGGGACAGCTCCTACGAGCAGTACTTC
TRBD1 | NA | TRBJ2-7 | TRBV4-1 | CASSQGPQGGYEQYF | TGCGCCAGCAGCCAAGGACCACAGGGGGGATACGAGCAGTACTTC
NA | NA | TRBJ2-7 | TRBV6-5 | CASSYGTDRGEQYF | TGTGCCAGCAGTTACGGGACCGATCGGGGCGAGCAGTACTTC
NA | medium-sized | TRBJ1-1 | TRBV5-8 | CASSLVGTEAFF | TGTGCCAGCAGCTTGGTTGGTACTGAAGCTTTCTTT
TRBD2 | NA | TRBJ2-1 | TRBV9 | CASSSRSRLAGYNEQFF | TGTGCCAGCAGCTCTAGGAGCCGGCTAGCGGGGTACAATGAGCAGTTCTTC
TRBD2 | NA | TRBJ2-5 | TRBV30 | CAWTLAGGPQETQYF | TGTGCCTGGACCCTAGCGGGGGGCCCACAAGAGACCCAGTACTTC
NA | few | TRBJ1-2 | TRBV15 | CATSRELQADYTF | TGTGCCACCAGCAGAGAATTACAGGCGGACTACACCTTC
TRBD1 | NA | TRBJ1-1 | TRBV9 | CASSAGQANTEAFF | TGTGCCAGCAGCGCGGGACAGGCTAACACTGAAGCTTTCTTT
NA | NA | TRBJ1-1 | TRBV7-2 | CASSLDLGTEAFF | TGTGCCAGCAGCTTAGATCTGGGGACTGAAGCTTTCTTT
NA | NA | TRBJ1-2 | TRBV19 | CASAFDIQNYGYTF | TGTGCCAGTGCCTTCGACATACAGAACTATGGCTACACCTTC
NA | few | TRBJ2-3 | TRBV5-4 | CASSLEPLPRTDTQYF | TGTGCCAGCAGCTTGGAGCCACTGCCCCGCACAGATACGCAGTATTTT
NA | medium-sized | TRBJ1-2 | TRBV4-3 | CASSQGSGAGGYTF | TGCGCCAGCAGCCAAGGATCCGGGGCCGGGGGCTACACCTTC
NA | NA | TRBJ1-1 | TRBV9 | CASSVGRYMNTEAFF | TGTGCCAGCAGCGTAGGGAGGTATATGAACACTGAAGCTTTCTTT
NA | NA | TRBJ2-3 | TRBV6-4 | CASSDSMGTDTQYF | TGTGCCAGCAGTGACTCGATGGGCACAGATACGCAGTATTTT
NA | NA | TRBJ2-7 | TRBV7-3 | CASSAAGYEQYF | TGTGCCAGCAGCGCAGCTGGTTACGAGCAGTACTTC
NA | NA | TRBJ2-3 | TRBV6-5 | CASSTTVPVTDTQYF | TGTGCCAGCAGTACGACTGTCCCGGTCACAGATACGCAGTATTTT
TRBD2 | few | TRBJ2-3 | TRBV4-3 | CASSPGLAGGPGTDTQYF | TGCGCCAGCAGCCCGGGACTAGCGGGGGGGCCGGGCACAGATACGCAGTATTTT
NA | NA | TRBJ1-4 | TRBV13 | CASSPSGTTNEKLFF | TGTGCCAGCAGCCCTTCCGGGACAACTAATGAAAAACTGTTTTTT
TRBD2 | NA | TRBJ2-5 | TRBV6-6 | CASTGLAGGQETQYF | TGTGCCAGTACGGGGCTAGCGGGGGGGCAAGAGACCCAGTACTTC
NA | once | TRBJ1-6 | TRBV6-5 | CASSAWGNSPLHF | TGTGCCAGCAGTGCATGGGGGAATTCACCCCTCCACTTT
TRBD2 | NA | TRBJ2-3 | TRBV10-3 | CAISDPVAGGFTDTQYF | TGTGCCATCAGTGACCCCGTAGCGGGGGGTTTCACAGATACGCAGTATTTT
NA | NA | TRBJ2-7 | TRBV6-9 | CASSFGGEQYF | TGTGCCAGCAGTTTCGGTGGAGAGCAGTACTTC
NA | NA | TRBJ2-7 | TRBV6-5 | CASSRTLYEQYF | TGTGCCAGCAGCAGAACATTATACGAGCAGTACTTC
TRBD2 | few | TRBJ2-5 | TRBV2 | CASSVTSGYETQYF | TGTGCCAGCAGTGTGACTAGCGGATATGAGACCCAGTACTTC
NA | once | TRBJ2-7 | TRBV29-1 | CSVEDSYEQYF | TGCAGCGTTGAAGACAGCTACGAGCAGTACTTC
NA | few | TRBJ1-1 | TRBV6-5 | CASSPPPNTEAFF | TGTGCCAGCAGTCCCCCACCGAACACTGAAGCTTTCTTT
TRBD1 | NA | TRBJ2-5 | TRBV12-5 | CASGTGTGETQYF | TGTGCTAGTGGTACTGGGACAGGCGAGACCCAGTACTTC
TRBD1 | NA | TRBJ1-2 | TRBV7-9 | CASSSEGARGYTF | TGTGCCAGCAGCTCAGAGGGGGCGCGAGGCTACACCTTC
NA | medium-sized | TRBJ2-5 | TRBV18 | CASSPTVSTGETQYF | TGTGCCAGCTCACCAACGGTCAGCACGGGGGAGACCCAGTACTTC
TRBD1 | few | TRBJ1-4 | TRBV9 | CASSAGTGGEKLFF | TGTGCCAGCAGCGCCGGGACAGGGGGCGAAAAACTGTTTTTT
TRBD1 | NA | TRBJ2-5 | TRBV18 | CASSPGTAQETQYF | TGTGCCAGCTCACCTGGGACAGCTCAAGAGACCCAGTACTTC
NA | NA | TRBJ2-1 | TRBV10-3 | CAISDGENSYNEQFF | TGTGCCATCAGTGACGGAGAGAACTCCTACAATGAGCAGTTCTTC
NA | NA | TRBJ2-2 | TRBV7-2 | CASSLRGLGTGELFF | TGTGCCAGCAGCCTAAGGGGATTGGGCACCGGGGAGCTGTTTTTT
NA | NA | TRBJ1-2 | TRBV5-6 | CASSSPPAVARNYGYTF | TGTGCCAGCAGTTCCCCCCCAGCGGTCGCTAGAAACTATGGCTACACCTTC
NA | few | TRBJ2-7 | TRBV5-5 | CASSWQGYEQYF | TGTGCCAGCAGCTGGCAGGGCTACGAGCAGTACTTC
NA | NA | TRBJ2-2 | TRBV4-1 | CASSSQGTTGELFF | TGCGCCAGCAGCTCTCAGGGGACCACCGGGGAGCTGTTTTTT
NA | NA | TRBJ1-1 | TRBV2 | CASSGGLEGPNTEAFF | TGTGCCAGCAGTGGGGGGTTAGAGGGACCGAACACTGAAGCTTTCTTT
NA | few | TRBJ2-3 | TRBV20-1 | CSASGGDTQYF | TGCAGTGCTTCCGGGGGAGATACGCAGTATTTT
NA | NA | TRBJ2-7 | TRBV5-6 | CASSQYRATYEQYF | TGTGCCAGCAGCCAATACAGGGCCACCTACGAGCAGTACTTC
NA | NA | TRBJ2-7 | TRBV27 | CASTQTAASYEQYF | TGTGCCAGCACCCAGACAGCGGCCTCCTACGAGCAGTACTTC
NA | NA | TRBJ2-7 | TRBV12-5 | CASGLNGRTYEQYF | TGTGCTAGTGGTTTGAACGGTAGGACCTACGAGCAGTACTTC
NA | once | TRBJ2-5 | TRBV5-5 | CASSLVGGETQYF | TGTGCCAGCAGCTTGGTGGGGGGAGAGACCCAGTACTTC
NA | NA | TRBJ1-1 | TRBV10-1 | CASRDGLNTEAFF | TGCGCCAGCAGGGACGGCTTGAACACTGAAGCTTTCTTT
NA | few | TRBJ1-2 | TRBV4-3 | CASSQDLGQGHYGYTF | TGCGCCAGCAGCCAAGATCTTGGCCAGGGGCACTATGGCTACACCTTC
NA | NA | TRBJ2-5 | TRBV6-6 | CASSYRALQETQYF | TGTGCCAGCAGTTATCGGGCTCTCCAAGAGACCCAGTACTTC